The TCR beta chain described here comes from a study of cytomegalovirus exposure and HLA in healthy donors. Germline CDR1 reads SGHVS; CDR2 reads FQNEAQ. This CDR3 has 13 residues. Trimming removed 5 bases at V and 10 bases at J, with 15 bases between. Comments on this clone: Its antigen is not known.

Study outcomes and limitations: Trimming of TCR beta V- and J-genes showed a link, identified in a later analysis, to a missense DCLRE1C variant.

Vbeta (60) and Jbeta (13) primers were used in the PCR. The table came from immunoSEQ multiplex PCR; TCRdb's copy has only in-frame clones and leaves some out. The listing contains 150,000 or so clones. The source is a woman aged 60-70 years in good health and CMV-seronegative. The sample consisted of PBMCs. The V and J genes are TRBV7-8 and TRBJ2-1, with D perhaps matching TRBD2 (5 bases). CDR3 amino acids: CASSPAGSGEQFF. DNA for the CDR3: TGTGCCAGCAGCCCTGCCGGCAGCGGAGAGCAGTTCTTC.